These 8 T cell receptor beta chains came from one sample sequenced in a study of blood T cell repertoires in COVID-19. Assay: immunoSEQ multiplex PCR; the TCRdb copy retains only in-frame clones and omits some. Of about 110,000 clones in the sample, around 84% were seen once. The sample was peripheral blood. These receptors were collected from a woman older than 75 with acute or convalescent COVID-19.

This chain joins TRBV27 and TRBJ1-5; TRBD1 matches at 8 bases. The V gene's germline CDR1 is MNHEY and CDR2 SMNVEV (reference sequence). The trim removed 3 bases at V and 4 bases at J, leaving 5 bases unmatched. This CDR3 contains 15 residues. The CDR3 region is CASSFQGAMNQPQHF. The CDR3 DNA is TGTGCCAGCAGTTTCCAGGGGGCAATGAATCAGCCCCAGCATTTT.

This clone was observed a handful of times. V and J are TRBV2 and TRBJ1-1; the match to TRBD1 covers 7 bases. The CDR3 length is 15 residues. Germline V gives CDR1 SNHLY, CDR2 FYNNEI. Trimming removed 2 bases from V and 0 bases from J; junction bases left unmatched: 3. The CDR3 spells CASSERQGMNTEAFF. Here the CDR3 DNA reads TGTGCCAGCAGTGAAAGACAGGGAATGAACACTGAAGCTTTCTTT.

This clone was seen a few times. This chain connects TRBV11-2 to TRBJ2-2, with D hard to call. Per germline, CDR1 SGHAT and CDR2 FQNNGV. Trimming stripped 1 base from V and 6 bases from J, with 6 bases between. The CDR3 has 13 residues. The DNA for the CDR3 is TGTGCCAGCAGCTTAGGGCGGTCCGGGGAGCTGTTTTTT. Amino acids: CASSLGRSGELFF.

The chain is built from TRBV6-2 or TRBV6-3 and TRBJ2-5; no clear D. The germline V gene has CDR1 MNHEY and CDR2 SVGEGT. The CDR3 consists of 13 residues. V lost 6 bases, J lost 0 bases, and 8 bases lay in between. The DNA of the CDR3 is TGTGCCAGCAGCCGTAGTGACCAAGAGACCCAGTACTTC. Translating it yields CASSRSDQETQYF.

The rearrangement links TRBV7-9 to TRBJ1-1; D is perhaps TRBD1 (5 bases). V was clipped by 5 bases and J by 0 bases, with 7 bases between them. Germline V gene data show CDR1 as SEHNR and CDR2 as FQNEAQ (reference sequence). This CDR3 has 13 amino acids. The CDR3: CASSPDMNTEAFF. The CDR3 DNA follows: TGTGCCAGCAGCCCGGACATGAACACTGAAGCTTTCTTT. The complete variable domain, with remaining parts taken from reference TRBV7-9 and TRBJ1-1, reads DTGVSQNPRHKITKRGQNVTFRCDPISEHNRLYWYRQTLGQGPEFLTYFQNEAQLEKSRLLSDRFSAERPKGSFSTLEIQRTEQGDSAMYLCASSPDMNTEAFFGQGTRLTVV.

The CDR3 protein is CASSPSVIETQYF. For the CDR3, the DNA is TGTGCCAGCAGCCCTAGTGTAATCGAGACCCAGTACTTC. V usage is TRBV7-7 and J usage is TRBJ2-5; D is ambiguous. Trimming stripped 5 bases from V and 5 bases from J, with 12 bases between. Per germline, CDR1 SSHAT and CDR2 FNYEAQ (reference sequence). The CDR3 has 13 amino acids. Looking up the rest from reference TRBV7-7 and TRBJ2-5 gives the full variable domain: GAGVSQSPRYKVTKRGQDVTLRCDPISSHATLYWYQQALGQGPEFLTYFNYEAQPDKSGLPSDRFSAERPEGSISTLTIQRTEQRDSAMYRCASSPSVIETQYFGPGTRLLVL.

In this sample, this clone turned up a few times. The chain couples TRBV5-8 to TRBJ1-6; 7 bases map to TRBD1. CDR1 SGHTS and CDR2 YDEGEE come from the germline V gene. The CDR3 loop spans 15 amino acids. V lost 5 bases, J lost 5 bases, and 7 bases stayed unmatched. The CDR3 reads CASRLRDSNNSPLHF. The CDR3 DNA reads TGTGCCAGCAGACTCCGGGACAGCAATAATTCACCCCTCCACTTT. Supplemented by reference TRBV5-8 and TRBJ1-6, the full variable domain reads EAGVTQSPTHLIKTRGQQATLRCSPISGHTSVYWYQQALGLGLQFLLWYDEGEERNRGNFPPRFSGRQFPNYSSELNVNALELEDSALYLCASRLRDSNNSPLHFGNGTRLTVT.

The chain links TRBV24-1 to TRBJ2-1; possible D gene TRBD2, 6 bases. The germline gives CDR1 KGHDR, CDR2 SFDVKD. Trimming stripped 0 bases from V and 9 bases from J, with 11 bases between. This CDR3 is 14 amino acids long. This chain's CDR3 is CATSDLLRRGEQFF. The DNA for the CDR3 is TGTGCCACCAGTGATTTGCTCAGGCGGGGTGAGCAGTTCTTC.